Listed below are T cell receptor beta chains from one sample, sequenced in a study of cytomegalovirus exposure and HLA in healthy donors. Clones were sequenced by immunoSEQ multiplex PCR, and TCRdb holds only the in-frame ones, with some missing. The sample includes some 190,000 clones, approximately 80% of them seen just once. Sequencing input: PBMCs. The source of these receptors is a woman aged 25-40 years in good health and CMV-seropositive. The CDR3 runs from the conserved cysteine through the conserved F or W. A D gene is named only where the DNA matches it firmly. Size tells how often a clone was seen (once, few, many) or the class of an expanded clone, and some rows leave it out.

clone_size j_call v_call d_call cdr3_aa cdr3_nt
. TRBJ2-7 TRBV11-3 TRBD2 CASSLAAGLAGGPGYEQYF TGTGCCAGCAGCTTAGCGGCGGGACTAGCGGGAGGGCCGGGGTACGAGCAGTACTTC
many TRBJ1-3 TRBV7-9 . CASSLVRETGNTIYF TGTGCCAGCAGCTTAGTCCGGGAAACTGGAAACACCATATATTTT
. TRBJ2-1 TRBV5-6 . CASRYGQSSYNEQFF TGTGCCAGCAGATACGGACAGTCCTCCTACAATGAGCAGTTCTTC
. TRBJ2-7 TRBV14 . CASSQLVHEQYF TGTGCCAGCAGCCAACTTGTTCACGAGCAGTACTTC
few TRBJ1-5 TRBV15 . CATSRGLGDQPQHF TGTGCCACCAGCAGGGGCTTGGGTGATCAGCCCCAGCATTTT
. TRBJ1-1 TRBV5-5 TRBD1 CASSLGQGGMYTEAFF TGTGCCAGCAGCTTGGGGCAGGGGGGAATGTACACTGAAGCTTTCTTT
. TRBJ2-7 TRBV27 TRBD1 CASSSRWTGYEQYF TGTGCCAGCAGTTCGCGTTGGACAGGGTACGAGCAGTACTTC
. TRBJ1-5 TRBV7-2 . CASSLEGAGNQPQHF TGTGCCAGCAGCTTAGAAGGGGCTGGCAATCAGCCCCAGCATTTT
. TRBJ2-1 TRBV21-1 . CASRQGAPSYNEQFF TGTGCCAGCAGACAGGGGGCGCCCTCCTACAATGAGCAGTTCTTC
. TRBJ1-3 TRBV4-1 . CASSQDSSGNTIYF TGCGCCAGCAGCCAAGATAGCTCTGGAAACACCATATATTTT
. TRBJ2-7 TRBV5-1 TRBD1 CASSLPGQSSYEQYF TGCGCCAGCAGCCTCCCGGGACAGTCATCCTACGAGCAGTACTTC
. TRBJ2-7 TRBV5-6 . CASSSRPRALFSYEQYF TGTGCCAGCAGCTCTCGCCCCAGGGCTCTATTCTCCTACGAGCAGTACTTC
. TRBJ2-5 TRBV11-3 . CASSRQGSQETQYF TGTGCCAGCAGCAGGCAGGGATCCCAAGAGACCCAGTACTTC
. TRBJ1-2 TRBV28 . CASSFGRGRGGYTF TGTGCCAGCAGTTTTGGACGGGGGAGGGGAGGCTACACCTTC
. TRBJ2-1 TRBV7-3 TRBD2 CASSPGLAGGFEQFF TGTGCCAGCAGCCCTGGACTAGCGGGAGGATTTGAGCAGTTCTTC
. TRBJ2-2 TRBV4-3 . CASSRPPAGWDTGELFF TGCGCCAGCAGCCGCCCCCCGGCGGGTTGGGACACCGGGGAGCTGTTTTTT
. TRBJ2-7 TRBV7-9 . CASSPGDHRGPSYEQYF TGTGCCAGCAGCCCAGGCGACCACCGAGGGCCCTCCTACGAGCAGTACTTC
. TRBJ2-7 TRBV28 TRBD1 CASKPTTGTGLYEQYF TGTGCCAGCAAACCAACAACCGGGACAGGATTGTACGAGCAGTACTTC
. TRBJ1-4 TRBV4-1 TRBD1 CASSQPDRGGEKLFF TGCGCCAGCAGCCAACCCGACAGGGGAGGTGAAAAACTGTTTTTT
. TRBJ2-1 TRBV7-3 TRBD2 CASSFEAGISEQFF TGTGCCAGCAGCTTCGAAGCGGGAATCTCTGAGCAGTTCTTC
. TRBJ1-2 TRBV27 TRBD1 CASSLNRGTVVF TGTGCCAGCAGTTTAAACAGAGGGACAGTCGTCTTC
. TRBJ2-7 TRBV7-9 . CASSFSGTFYEQYF TGTGCCAGCAGCTTTTCCGGGACTTTCTACGAGCAGTACTTC
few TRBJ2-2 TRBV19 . CASTRARTARWTGELFF TGTGCCAGTACCCGAGCCCGGACAGCCCGATGGACCGGGGAGCTGTTTTTT
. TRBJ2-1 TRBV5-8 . CASTTTGVLGEQFF TGTGCCAGCACAACCACGGGGGTTCTAGGTGAGCAGTTCTTC
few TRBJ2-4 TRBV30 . CAWKMSRYIQYF TGTGCCTGGAAGATGAGCCGGTACATTCAGTACTTC
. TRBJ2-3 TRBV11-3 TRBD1 CASSSGGQGVADTQYF TGTGCCAGCAGCTCTGGGGGACAGGGGGTGGCAGATACGCAGTATTTT
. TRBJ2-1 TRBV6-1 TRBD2 CASSASGGPPLNEQFF TGTGCCAGCAGTGCTAGCGGGGGGCCTCCTTTGAATGAGCAGTTCTTC
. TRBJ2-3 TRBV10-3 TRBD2 CATTPGAGGPTDTQYF TGTGCCACCACCCCGGGAGCGGGGGGGCCAACAGATACGCAGTATTTT
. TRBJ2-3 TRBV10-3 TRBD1 CAISADRVRDTQYF TGTGCCATCAGTGCGGACAGGGTACGAGATACGCAGTATTTT
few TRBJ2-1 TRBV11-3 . CASSLAGGASYNEQFF TGTGCCAGCAGCTTAGCTGGGGGCGCCTCCTACAATGAGCAGTTCTTC
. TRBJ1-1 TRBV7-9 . CASSPDSLVNTEAFF TGTGCCAGCAGCCCGGACTCACTGGTGAACACTGAAGCTTTCTTT
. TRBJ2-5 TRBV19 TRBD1 CASRERQGAGGETQYF TGTGCCAGTAGGGAGAGACAGGGGGCGGGCGGGGAGACCCAGTACTTC
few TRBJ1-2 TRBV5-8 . CASSLGGTFYGYTF TGTGCCAGCAGCTTGGGGGGCACTTTCTATGGCTACACCTTC
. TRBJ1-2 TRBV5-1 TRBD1 CASSLSRQGAYGYTF TGCGCCAGCAGCTTGTCGAGACAGGGGGCCTATGGCTACACCTTC
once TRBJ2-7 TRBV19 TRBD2 CASSGRGSYEQYF TGTGCCAGTAGCGGGAGGGGCAGCTACGAGCAGTACTTC
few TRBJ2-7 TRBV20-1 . CSVKGDYEQYF TGCAGTGTTAAGGGAGACTACGAGCAGTACTTC
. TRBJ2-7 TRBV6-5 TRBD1 CASSYSRGLDYEQYF TGTGCCAGCAGTTACTCAAGGGGGCTCGACTACGAGCAGTACTTC
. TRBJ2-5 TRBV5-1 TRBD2 CASSDPSGDQETQYF TGCGCCAGCAGCGATCCTAGCGGGGATCAAGAGACCCAGTACTTC
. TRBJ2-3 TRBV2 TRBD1 CASSEIGDRVTGTDTQYF TGTGCCAGCAGTGAAATAGGGGACAGGGTAACCGGCACAGATACGCAGTATTTT
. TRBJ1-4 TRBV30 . CAWSVLGRWVGEKLFF TGTGCCTGGAGTGTACTTGGGAGATGGGTGGGTGAAAAACTGTTTTTT
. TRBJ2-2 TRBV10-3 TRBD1 CAISGTGGTGELLF TGTGCCATCAGTGGGACAGGGGGCACCGGGGAGCTGCTTTTT
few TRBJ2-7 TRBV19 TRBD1 CASSIGTGNNEQYF TGTGCCAGTAGTATTGGGACAGGGAACAACGAGCAGTACTTC
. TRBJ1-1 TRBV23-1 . CASSQGSDNDPSPRSSNTEAFF TGCGCCAGCAGTCAAGGAAGTGACAATGATCCTTCTCCAAGATCTTCAAACACTGAAGCTTTCTTT
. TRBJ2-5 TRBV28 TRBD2 CASSPSGRETQYF TGTGCCAGCAGTCCTAGCGGGAGAGAGACCCAGTACTTC
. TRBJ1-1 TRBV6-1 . CASSPGGRDTEAFF TGTGCCAGCAGCCCGGGGGGGAGGGACACTGAAGCTTTCTTT
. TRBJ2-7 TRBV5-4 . CASSLGDEQYF TGTGCCAGCAGCTTAGGGGACGAGCAGTACTTC
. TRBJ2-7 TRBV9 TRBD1 CASSTGQGYEQYF TGTGCCAGCAGCACCGGACAGGGCTACGAGCAGTACTTC
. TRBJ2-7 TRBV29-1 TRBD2 CSVETSGYEQYF TGCAGCGTTGAGACTAGCGGTTACGAGCAGTACTTC
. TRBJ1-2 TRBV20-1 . CSARDRPGVTF TGCAGTGCTAGAGACCGTCCCGGGGTCACCTTC
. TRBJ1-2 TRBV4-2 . CASSQGSRAANYGYTF TGTGCCAGCAGCCAAGGGAGCAGGGCGGCTAACTATGGCTACACCTTC
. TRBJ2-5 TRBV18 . CASVGTYGTQYF TGTGCCAGCGTCGGGACATACGGGACCCAGTACTTC